Sequencing of this T cell receptor (beta chain) was carried out in a study of T cell repertoires in cytomegalovirus infection. Whole-study context: CMV epitopes used comprised recently identified HLA-C-restricted ones and well-studied HLA-B-restricted ones. From public TCR beta signatures came an indication of both CMV infection and matching HLA type.

A single record per CDR3 protein comes from TCRdb applying MiXCR to the reads. The table includes roughly 860,000 distinct CDR3 sequences, about 30% detected once. With V trimmed by 5 bases and J by 4 bases, 8 bases remained unmatched. Germline-derived CDR1 and CDR2 are SEHNR and FQNEAQ (reference sequence). The CDR3 is 16 amino acids. Study-wide results and caveats: Cumulative frequency (of public TCR beta family members) identified carriers of CMV plus the relevant HLA. The study found HLA-C-restricted CMV-specific TCR beta clonotypes dominating the ex vivo response.

This clonotype was found a few times. Its antigen remains unidentified. J is TRBJ1-4 and V is TRBV7-9; TRBD1 aligns across 9 bases. The clonotype originates from a human donor in good health (CMV status not recorded). Some clones in this sample may be carry-over from other donors' samples. The specimen was cultured CD8+ T cells from PBMCs, collected from culture after CMV antigen stimulation. CDR3 DNA sequence: TGTGCCAGCAGCACCCGGACAGGGGAAGATAATGAAAAACTGTTTTTT. Translating gives CASSTRTGEDNEKLFF.